These 10 T cell receptor beta chains share one sample of origin, sequenced in a study of Graves' ophthalmopathy and Graves' hyperthyroidism. Investigators amplified TCR beta CDR3 regions from RNA transcripts. After a first-round RT-PCR with HTBI primers, a second-round multiplex PCR was run. From the multiplex PCR reads, TCRdb called clonotypes with MiXCR, one entry per CDR3 protein. The sample yields fewer than 650,000 distinct CDR3 sequences, 20% to 25% seen once. The sequencing sample was made of peripheral blood. The source is a woman younger than 35 with stable Graves' hyperthyroidism. Some clones in this sample may be carry-over from other donors' samples.

At least ten counts were recorded for this clonotype. V and J are TRBV2 and TRBJ1-5, with TRBD1 matching 7 bases. The CDR3 covers 15 residues. The ends lost 8 bases at V and 1 base at J; junction bases unmatched: 8. The germline CDR1 and CDR2 sequences are SNHLY and FYNNEI. The CDR3 nucleotides are TGTGCCAGCGGCGGTCGGACAGGCAGCAATCAGCCCCAGCATTTT. Encoded protein: CASGGRTGSNQPQHF.

This clonotype was counted at least ten times. The chain has TRBV15 and TRBJ2-2, with TRBD2 identical over 9 bases. This CDR3 contains 15 residues. Germline-derived CDR1 and CDR2 are LNHNV and YYDKDF (reference sequence). Trimming cost V 2 bases and J 5 bases; bases outside gene matches: 3. The CDR3 DNA is TGTGCCACCAGCAGAAGGCTAGCGGGGACCGGGGAGCTGTTTTTT. Protein: CATSRRLAGTGELFF.

This clonotype was recorded many times. The V and J genes are TRBV6-5 and TRBJ1-6; D is uncertain. Trimming stripped 0 bases from V and 7 bases from J, with 13 bases between. Germline CDR1 reads MNHEY; CDR2 reads SVGAGI. The CDR3 sequence is 16 residues long. This CDR3 is CASSYSTGPANSPLHF. The CDR3 nucleotides are TGTGCCAGCAGTTACTCGACCGGACCAGCAAATTCACCCCTCCACTTT.

The rearrangement links TRBV5-1 to TRBJ2-7; 8 bases line up with TRBD2. This CDR3 is built from 16 residues. Germline CDR1 and CDR2: SGHRS and YFSETQ. V was clipped by 4 bases and J by 7 bases; unmatched bases: 16. The DNA for the CDR3 is TGCGCCAGCAGCCCCCCGGGGAGTAGCGGGAATGAAGAGCAGTACTTC. Protein: CASSPPGSSGNEEQYF.

This clonotype was found many times. This rearrangement joins TRBV28 to TRBJ2-7, with D perhaps TRBD1 (6 bases). The CDR3 loop spans 15 amino acids. V lost 3 bases to trimming and J lost 6 bases, with 18 bases between them. Germline V lookup: CDR1 MDHEN, CDR2 SYDVKM. In DNA form, the CDR3 reads TGTGCCAGCAGTTTTAGGGGGAAGCTACCGGCCGAGCAGTACTTC. Amino acid sequence: CASSFRGKLPAEQYF. Together with reference TRBV28 and TRBJ2-7, the CDR3 gives the full variable domain: DVKVTQSSRYLVKRTGEKVFLECVQDMDHENMFWYRQDPGLGLRLIYFSYDVKMKEKGDIPEGYSVSREKKERFSLILESASTNQTSMYLCASSFRGKLPAEQYFGPGTRLTVT.

This clonotype was seen ten or more times. This chain uses TRBV7-9 with TRBJ1-1; D gene ambiguous. Germline CDR1 is SEHNR and CDR2 is FQNEAQ (reference sequence). The CDR3 consists of 13 residues. The ends were cut back, 7 bases at V and 2 bases at J, with 11 bases in the middle. The CDR3 loop reads CASTQTENTEAFF. CDR3 coding DNA: TGTGCCAGCACCCAGACCGAAAACACTGAAGCTTTCTTT.

The sample holds many counts of this clonotype. This chain links TRBV20-1 with TRBJ2-7, with 9 bases aligning to TRBD1. From germline, CDR1 is DFQATT and CDR2 SNEGSKA (reference sequence). The CDR3 spans 13 residues. The trim removed 4 bases at V and 4 bases at J, leaving 5 bases unmatched. CDR3 nucleotides: TGCAGTGCTACAGGGACAGGGACTTACGAGCAGTACTTC. Translated, it gives CSATGTGTYEQYF.

This clonotype came up a few times. V usage is TRBV6-1 and J usage is TRBJ2-7, with 9 nucleotides matching TRBD1. CDR1 and CDR2 from the germline V gene are MNHNS and SASEGT. The CDR3 is made up of 15 amino acids. With 1 base clipped from V and 3 bases from J, the junction kept 4 bases outside the gene matches. The CDR3 DNA reads as TGTGCCAGCAGTGAAGGATCGGGACAGGGCTACGAGCAGTACTTC. Residues: CASSEGSGQGYEQYF.

This clonotype was detected ten times or more. J is TRBJ1-2 and V is TRBV19, with TRBD1 matching 10 bases. The CDR3 runs 17 residues. Germline V lookup: CDR1 LNHDA, CDR2 SQIVND (reference sequence). J was trimmed by 3 bases and V by 4 bases; bases with no gene match: 11. CDR3 residues: CASSTRDRGRTDYGYTF. CDR3 coding DNA: TGTGCCAGTAGTACACGGGACAGGGGAAGAACAGACTATGGCTACACCTTC.

This clonotype was counted a few times. V gene TRBV7-9 combines with J gene TRBJ2-7; 7 nucleotides agree with TRBD1. The CDR3 loop spans 14 amino acids. Trimming at V came to 5 bases and at J to 2 bases, leaving 6 bases not matched to a gene. CDR1 is SEHNR and CDR2 is FQNEAQ in the germline V gene (reference sequence). The CDR3 reads CASSREGAPYEQYF. CDR3 sequence (DNA): TGTGCCAGCAGCCGAGAGGGGGCTCCCTACGAGCAGTACTTC.